This T cell receptor (beta chain) was retrieved from a study of monozygotic twins with inflammatory bowel disease. Study results and caveats: Using the inverse Simpson index, IBD patients had lower TCRbeta diversity than healthy co-twins. The data offered no way to tell different T cell subtypes apart.

Germline lookup yields CDR1 KGHSH and CDR2 LQKENI. The CDR3 spans 15 residues. UMIs that included a 6-nucleotide sample barcode were added by template switching, which took place during cDNA synthesis. TCRdb reprocessed the 5' RACE reads, with one entry per CDR3 protein and no DNA. This sample's table has roughly 100,000 distinct CDR3 sequences. Regarding this clonotype: Its antigen is as yet unknown.

The sequenced material came from blood. This sequence originates from a human donor with ulcerative colitis or Crohn's disease, or a healthy co-twin of an affected twin (not recorded which). The genes are TRBV18 and TRBJ2-6. This chain's CDR3 is CASSLEISGANVLTF.